These 28 T cell receptor beta chains originate from one sample sequenced in a study of Ad26.COV2.S vaccination and SARS-CoV-2 variants. The treatment: roughly 20 received Ad26.COV2.S at low or high dose, single or two shots; roughly five received placebo; per-sample allocation not given. Sampling happened 63 days after the first vaccine or placebo injection. Assay: immunoSEQ multiplex PCR; the TCRdb copy retains only in-frame clones and omits some. Here the sample spans a few hundred thousand clones, more than 80% being singletons. The sequencing used peripheral blood, collected in a trial of Ad26.COV2.S vaccine versus placebo. Source of these receptors: a person between 18 and 65 years old who received the Ad26.COV2.S COVID-19 vaccine or a placebo.

The CDR3 coding sequence is TGTGCCAGGGGGACAGTCACCTACAATGAGCAGTTCTTC. This codes for CARGTVTYNEQFF. The rearrangement uses TRBV7-8 and TRBJ2-1; 7 nucleotides agree with TRBD1. Per germline, CDR1 SGHVS and CDR2 FQNEAQ. This CDR3 region has 13 residues. V dropped 9 bases and J dropped 2; count of bases not matched to a gene: 4.

This clone appeared a single time. The chain couples TRBV19 to TRBJ2-1; no clear D gene. In germline, CDR1 is LNHDA, CDR2 SQIVND (reference sequence). Trimming took off 1 base at V and 8 bases at J, with 6 bases between the two ends. The CDR3 loop spans 12 amino acids. CDR3 amino acids: CASSIGTDEQFF. The CDR3 bases are TGTGCCAGTAGTATAGGAACTGATGAGCAGTTCTTC.

This chain links TRBV27 with TRBJ2-1; TRBD1 or TRBD2 may be the D gene (6 bases each). The ends were cut back, 3 bases at V and 6 bases at J, with 15 bases in the middle. This CDR3 contains 15 residues. CDR1 is MNHEY and CDR2 is SMNVEV in the germline V gene (reference sequence). CDR3 region: CASSFGGASPNEQFF. The CDR3 DNA follows: TGTGCCAGCAGTTTCGGGGGCGCGTCTCCCAATGAGCAGTTCTTC.

V is TRBV28 and J is TRBJ2-5; D remains ambiguous. Per germline, CDR1 MDHEN and CDR2 SYDVKM. The V and J ends lost 5 bases and 3 bases respectively, with 19 bases between them. The CDR3 covers 16 residues. For the CDR3, the DNA is TGTGCCAGCAGTAACCCCATCCGGGTCGGTGAAGAGACCCAGTACTTC. Protein: CASSNPIRVGEETQYF.

The chain couples TRBV24-1 to TRBJ2-2; D not resolved. Germline loops: CDR1 KGHDR, CDR2 SFDVKD. The CDR3 contains 12 residues. V lost 1 base, J lost 8 bases, and 4 bases lay in between. The CDR3 nucleotides are TGTGCCACCAGTGATTTCCTTGGGGAGCTGTTTTTT. Its translation: CATSDFLGELFF.

A few counts support this clone. The chain couples TRBV10-2 to TRBJ2-7, with D unresolved. The CDR3 runs 13 residues. Trimming took off 0 bases at V and 7 bases at J, with 10 bases between the two ends. Germline-derived CDR1 and CDR2 are WSHSY and SAAADI. CDR3 sequence (DNA): TGCGCCAGCAGTGAGTCGATTGGACGGGAGCAGTACTTC. Its translation: CASSESIGREQYF.

The chain recombines TRBV4-2 with TRBJ2-7; 7 bases are a match to TRBD2. CDR1 and CDR2 from the germline V gene are LGHNA and YNFKEQ. J was trimmed by 3 bases and V by 4 bases; bases with no gene match: 9. This CDR3 has 15 residues. CDR3 region: CASSREAGPNYEQYF. CDR3 coding DNA: TGTGCCAGCAGCCGTGAAGCGGGGCCTAACTACGAGCAGTACTTC.

J is TRBJ2-7 and V is TRBV12-3 or TRBV12-4; no definite D call. Trimming removed 6 bases from V and 5 bases from J, with 11 bases in between. The length of the CDR3 is 12 residues. The CDR3 sequence: CASSLGPNEQYF. CDR3 coding DNA: TGTGCCAGCAGCCTAGGCCCTAACGAGCAGTACTTC.

This chain uses TRBV19 with TRBJ1-2, with D perhaps matching TRBD1 (5 bases). The CDR3 is 11 residues long. The V end was cut by 5 bases, the J end by 12 bases, with 13 bases between. Looked up from germline, CDR1 is LNHDA and CDR2 is SQIVND (reference sequence). In nucleotides, the CDR3 is TGTGCCAGTAGTGCCGGGGACGGCCACACCTTC. This gives the protein CASSAGDGHTF.

The gene calls are TRBV5-1 and TRBJ2-2; D gene uncertain. This CDR3 has 15 amino acids. Germline V gene sequence: CDR1 SGHRS, CDR2 YFSETQ. V dropped 1 base and J dropped 0 bases, with 7 bases sitting between them. The CDR3 protein is CASSLTTPNTGELFF. CDR3 nucleotides: TGCGCCAGCAGCTTGACCACTCCGAACACCGGGGAGCTGTTTTTT.

V usage is TRBV5-4 and J usage is TRBJ2-2, with 11 bases fitting TRBD2. Germline V CDR1 and CDR2: SGHNT, YYREEE (reference sequence). Trimming cost V 2 bases and J 1 base; bases outside gene matches: 4. This CDR3 contains 17 residues. CDR3 nucleotides: TGTGCCAGCAGCTTCAGGACTAGCGGGCAGAACACCGGGGAGCTGTTTTTT. Its protein is CASSFRTSGQNTGELFF.

The chain carries TRBV5-6 and TRBJ1-1; possibly TRBD1 for D (6 bases). Germline V gene lookup returns CDR1 SGHDT and CDR2 YYEEEE. The CDR3 is 17 amino acids. Trimming pared 1 base from V and 0 bases from J, leaving 16 bases between. The CDR3 loop is CASSLRTASTMNTEAFF. The CDR3 coding sequence is TGTGCCAGCAGCTTGAGGACAGCCAGCACCATGAACACTGAAGCTTTCTTT. The whole variable domain, remainder taken from reference TRBV5-6 and TRBJ1-1, is DAGVTQSPTHLIKTRGQQVTLRCSPKSGHDTVSWYQQALGQGPQFIFQYYEEEERQRGNFPDRFSGHQFPNYSSELNVNALLLGDSALYLCASSLRTASTMNTEAFFGQGTRLTVV.

V and J are TRBV30 and TRBJ2-3; TRBD1 aligns across 9 bases. The CDR3 is made up of 16 amino acids. From germline, CDR1 is GTSNPN and CDR2 SVGIG (reference sequence). The trim removed 3 bases at V and 4 bases at J, leaving 11 bases unmatched. The CDR3 DNA is TGTGCCTGGAGGATGTGGGGACAGGGAAATTCAGATACGCAGTATTTT. It yields the protein CAWRMWGQGNSDTQYF.

The chain links TRBV2 to TRBJ2-7; D gene ambiguous. V lost 5 bases to trimming and J lost 10 bases, with 9 bases between them. CDR1 is SNHLY, CDR2 FYNNEI, per germline. The CDR3 has 10 residues. The CDR3 DNA reads as TGTGCCAGCAGTCGGACCACCCAGTACTTC. Translated, it gives CASSRTTQYF.

The J gene is TRBJ2-7, the V gene TRBV5-5; D remains ambiguous. Germline lookup yields CDR1 SGHKS and CDR2 YYEKEE (reference sequence). The CDR3 has 13 residues. V lost 2 bases and J 3 bases, leaving 9 bases between the germline ends. The CDR3 DNA is TGTGCCAGCAGCTTAAATGGGTTCTACGAGCAGTACTTC. Amino acid sequence: CASSLNGFYEQYF. Supplemented by reference TRBV5-5 and TRBJ2-7, the full variable domain reads DAGVTQSPTHLIKTRGQQVTLRCSPISGHKSVSWYQQVLGQGPQFIFQYYEKEERGRGNFPDRFSARQFPNYSSELNVNALLLGDSALYLCASSLNGFYEQYFGPGTRLTVT.

The chain is built from TRBV7-9 and TRBJ2-7; TRBD1 aligns across 7 bases. The germline CDR1 and CDR2 sequences are SEHNR and FQNEAQ (reference sequence). The CDR3 sequence is 14 residues long. The junction had 7 bases not matched to a gene; V was cut back by 5 bases and J by 3 bases. The CDR3: CASSTWDRYYEQYF. The CDR3 DNA follows: TGTGCCAGCAGCACCTGGGACAGATACTACGAGCAGTACTTC.

This chain links TRBV27 with TRBJ1-4; D may be TRBD1 (5 bases). CDR1 is MNHEY and CDR2 is SMNVEV in the germline V gene (reference sequence). The CDR3 spans 15 residues. Deletions cut 3 bases from V and 7 bases from J, with 15 bases between. As DNA, the CDR3 is TGTGCCAGCAGTTTGGGGATGGGGGTCGGTGAAAAACTGTTTTTT. It yields the protein CASSLGMGVGEKLFF.

The chain has TRBV12-3 or TRBV12-4 and TRBJ2-4; TRBD1 or TRBD2 may be the D gene (6 bases each). The CDR3 totals 13 residues. The V end was cut by 3 bases, the J end by 8 bases, with 11 bases between. The CDR3 nucleotides are TGTGCCAGCAGTTTCGGGGGCCGGTACATTCAGTACTTC. Protein sequence: CASSFGGRYIQYF.

The rearrangement links TRBV5-6 to TRBJ2-2; D is perhaps TRBD2 (5 bases). The CDR3 sequence is 14 residues long. The ends were cut back, 5 bases at V and 2 bases at J, with 10 bases in the middle. In germline, CDR1 is SGHDT, CDR2 YYEEEE. The CDR3 loop reads CASRSGINTGELFF. The CDR3 coding sequence is TGTGCCAGCAGGTCCGGGATCAACACCGGGGAGCTGTTTTTT.

The chain joins TRBV27 to TRBJ1-2; tentatively, D is TRBD1 (5 bases). Germline values: CDR1 MNHEY, CDR2 SMNVEV (reference sequence). Between the trimmed V and J ends, which lost 7 bases and 3 bases, there was a span of 15 bases. CDR3 size: 14 residues. CDR3 sequence reads: CASKPTAPHYGYTF. CDR3 nucleotides: TGTGCCAGCAAACCGACAGCCCCGCACTATGGCTACACCTTC.

The chain has TRBV5-5 and TRBJ1-2; 9 bases agree with TRBD1. The CDR3 length is 17 residues. V was pared by 3 bases and J by 1 base, with 10 bases of the junction left unmatched. Germline loops: CDR1 SGHKS, CDR2 YYEKEE (reference sequence). The CDR3 is CASSSDPGTGLNYGYTF. The CDR3 DNA sequence: TGTGCCAGCAGCTCCGACCCTGGGACAGGGCTTAACTATGGCTACACCTTC. Looking up the rest from reference TRBV5-5 and TRBJ1-2 gives the full variable domain: DAGVTQSPTHLIKTRGQQVTLRCSPISGHKSVSWYQQVLGQGPQFIFQYYEKEERGRGNFPDRFSARQFPNYSSELNVNALLLGDSALYLCASSSDPGTGLNYGYTFGSGTRLTVV.

The chain couples TRBV18 to TRBJ1-2; no reliable D call. Germline CDR1 reads KGHSH; CDR2 reads LQKENI. This CDR3 spans 15 amino acids. V was shortened by 2 bases and J by 2 bases, with 12 bases between the two germline ends. The CDR3 protein is CASSPSAGSNYGYTF. For the CDR3, the DNA is TGTGCCAGCTCACCATCGGCAGGATCGAACTATGGCTACACCTTC.

In DNA form, the CDR3 reads TGTGCCAGCGCACGGATCTCCGAGCAGTACTTC. Translation: CASARISEQYF. The chain links TRBV25-1 to TRBJ2-7; no definite D call. Germline CDR1 and CDR2: MGHDK and SYGVNS. CDR3 length: 11 amino acids. Trimming removed 8 bases at V and 6 bases at J, with 11 bases between.

The chain uses TRBV19 and TRBJ2-2; D gene unclear. Germline V lookup: CDR1 LNHDA, CDR2 SQIVND (reference sequence). The CDR3 is made up of 14 amino acids. V was shortened by 6 bases and J by 1 base, with 9 bases between the two germline ends. The CDR3, as DNA: TGTGCCAGTAGCCAGTCGATGAACACCGGGGAGCTGTTTTTT. Protein product: CASSQSMNTGELFF.

The chain joins TRBV5-1 to TRBJ1-5, with D maybe TRBD1 (5 bases). The length of the CDR3 is 14 residues. With 3 bases removed from V and 7 bases from J, the gap between germline ends came to 14 bases. Germline V gives CDR1 SGHRS, CDR2 YFSETQ. The CDR3: CASSSGTEEQPQHF. CDR3 sequence (DNA): TGCGCCAGCAGCTCCGGGACGGAGGAGCAGCCCCAGCATTTT.

Here the CDR3 reads CASSQGRRRAQYF. The CDR3, as DNA: TGTGCCAGCAGCCAAGGCCGCCGCAGGGCCCAGTACTTC. This chain links TRBV14 with TRBJ2-5, with a tentative D call TRBD1 (5 bases). The CDR3 contains 13 residues. Germline V gene sequence: CDR1 SGHDN, CDR2 FVKESK. With 1 base removed from V and 9 bases from J, the gap between germline ends came to 12 bases.

The rearrangement uses TRBV2 and TRBJ2-5; possible D gene TRBD2, 5 bases. The CDR3 contains 14 residues. V was shortened by 3 bases and J by 0 bases, with 8 bases between the two germline ends. The V gene's germline CDR1 is SNHLY and CDR2 FYNNEI. The CDR3, as DNA: TGTGCCAGCAGTGACTGGAGGAACCAAGAGACCCAGTACTTC. Protein product: CASSDWRNQETQYF.

The gene calls are TRBV6-1 and TRBJ2-7; D uncertain. The CDR3 has 16 residues. The germline V and J ends were trimmed by 2 bases and 3 bases, with 17 bases remaining between them. CDR1 and CDR2 from the germline V gene are MNHNS and SASEGT. Here the CDR3 DNA reads TGTGCCAGCAGTGAAAAGTGGTCAGGACCGGGCTACGAGCAGTACTTC. It yields the protein CASSEKWSGPGYEQYF.